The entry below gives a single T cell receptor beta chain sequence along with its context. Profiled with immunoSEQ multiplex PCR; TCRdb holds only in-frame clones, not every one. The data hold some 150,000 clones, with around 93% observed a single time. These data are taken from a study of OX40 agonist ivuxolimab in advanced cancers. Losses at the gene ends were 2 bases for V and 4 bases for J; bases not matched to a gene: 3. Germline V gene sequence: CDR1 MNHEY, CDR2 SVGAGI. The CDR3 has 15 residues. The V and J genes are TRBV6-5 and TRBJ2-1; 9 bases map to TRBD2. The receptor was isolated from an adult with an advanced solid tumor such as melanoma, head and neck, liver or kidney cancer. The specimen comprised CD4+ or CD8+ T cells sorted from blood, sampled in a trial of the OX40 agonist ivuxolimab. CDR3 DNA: TGTGCCAGCAGTTACGCGGGACTAGCTTACAATGAGCAGTTCTTC. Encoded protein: CASSYAGLAYNEQFF.